The next 6 T cell receptor beta chains were all read from a single sample in a study of Ad26.COV2.S vaccination and SARS-CoV-2 variants. Treatment denoted: 15 to 20 received Ad26.COV2.S at low or high dose, single or two shots; 5 received placebo; per-sample allocation not given. Vaccine and placebo recipients were sampled on day 63 after the first injection. Clones were sequenced by immunoSEQ multiplex PCR, and TCRdb holds only the in-frame ones, with some missing. The sample holds more than 300,000 clones; roughly 80% are singletons and the top ten take 2.1%. This specimen was peripheral blood, taken in a trial of Ad26.COV2.S vaccine versus placebo. These TCRs come from a person between 18 and 60 years old who received the Ad26.COV2.S COVID-19 vaccine or a placebo.

V gene TRBV11-3 combines with J gene TRBJ1-1; 9 bases map to TRBD1. Trimming cost V 5 bases and J 0 bases; bases outside gene matches: 4. The CDR3 is made up of 15 amino acids. CDR1 and CDR2 from the germline V gene are SGHNT and YENEEA. As DNA, the CDR3 is TGTGCCAGCAGCGAAGGACAGGGGATGAACACTGAAGCTTTCTTT. Amino acid sequence: CASSEGQGMNTEAFF.

V is TRBV5-6 and J is TRBJ2-3; 10 bases are a match to TRBD2. Unmatched junction bases numbered 9, after V lost 2 bases and J lost 6 bases. The CDR3 has 16 amino acids. Germline-derived CDR1 and CDR2 are SGHDT and YYEEEE. The CDR3: CASSFSGGARSDTQYF. CDR3 nucleotides: TGTGCCAGCAGCTTCAGCGGGGGGGCTCGGTCGGATACGCAGTATTTT.

The count of this clone is one. V usage is TRBV2 and J usage is TRBJ2-3, with 12 bases aligning to TRBD2. Germline trimming cut 2 bases from V and 7 bases from J; bases unmatched to any gene: 7. This CDR3 contains 16 residues. Germline V gene lookup returns CDR1 SNHLY and CDR2 FYNNEI. CDR3 loop: CASSEIASGGANTQYF. CDR3 in DNA: TGTGCCAGCAGTGAAATAGCTAGCGGGGGGGCGAATACGCAGTATTTT.

The chain employs TRBV29-1 and TRBJ2-7; 7 bases align to TRBD1. Unmatched junction bases numbered 4, after V lost 3 bases and J lost 5 bases. This CDR3 comprises 12 residues. CDR1 is SQVTM, CDR2 ANQGSEA, per germline. CDR3 loop: CSVDAGGNEQYF. The CDR3 DNA follows: TGCAGCGTTGACGCAGGGGGAAACGAGCAGTACTTC.

This chain joins TRBV30 and TRBJ1-2; 9 bases agree with TRBD1. The germline gives CDR1 GTSNPN, CDR2 SVGIG (reference sequence). CDR3 length equals 13 residues. The V and J ends lost 6 bases and 3 bases, in that order; junction bases with no gene match: 5. The DNA for the CDR3 is TGTGCCTGCGCCCGGGACAGGGACTATGGCTACACCTTC. Its protein is CACARDRDYGYTF.

V usage is TRBV28 and J usage is TRBJ2-1; maybe TRBD1 (6 bases). Per germline, CDR1 MDHEN and CDR2 SYDVKM. V dropped 3 bases and J dropped 8 bases, with 20 bases sitting between them. This CDR3 is 16 amino acids long. The CDR3 protein is CASSFRGAGAFDEQFF. The DNA of the CDR3 is TGTGCCAGCAGTTTTCGAGGGGCAGGGGCGTTCGATGAGCAGTTCTTC. Full variable domain (missing parts from reference TRBV28 and TRBJ2-1): DVKVTQSSRYLVKRTGEKVFLECVQDMDHENMFWYRQDPGLGLRLIYFSYDVKMKEKGDIPEGYSVSREKKERFSLILESASTNQTSMYLCASSFRGAGAFDEQFFGPGTRLTVL.